This T cell receptor (beta chain) was sequenced during a study of early T cells in non-severe SARS-CoV-2 infection. About the research overall: Alpha and beta chains were unpaired, from unsorted whole-blood bulk RNA. Study-wide points: Private and CD4 specificities were missed by VDJdb matching, which favored anti-spike CD8 responses.

About this clonotype: Its antigen is currently unknown.

The V and J ends lost 5 bases and 2 bases, in that order; junction bases with no gene match: 13. Germline CDR1 is SGHNT and CDR2 is YENEEA. The CDR3 totals 18 residues. Each cDNA molecule carried a unique molecular identifier. TCRdb passed the 5' RACE reads through MiXCR, listing each CDR3 protein once. This repertoire shows under 60,000 distinct CDR3 sequences, around 8% found once; its top ten account for 9.4%. The J gene is TRBJ2-1, the V gene TRBV11-3; 9 nucleotides agree with TRBD2. The receptor comes from an adult who was a healthcare worker with PCR-confirmed SARS-CoV-2 infection or an uninfected control (not recorded which). The specimen was whole blood. DNA of the CDR3: TGTGCCAGCAGCGAACACCACCTAGCGGGAAATGCCTACAATGAGCAGTTCTTC. This sequence encodes CASSEHHLAGNAYNEQFF.